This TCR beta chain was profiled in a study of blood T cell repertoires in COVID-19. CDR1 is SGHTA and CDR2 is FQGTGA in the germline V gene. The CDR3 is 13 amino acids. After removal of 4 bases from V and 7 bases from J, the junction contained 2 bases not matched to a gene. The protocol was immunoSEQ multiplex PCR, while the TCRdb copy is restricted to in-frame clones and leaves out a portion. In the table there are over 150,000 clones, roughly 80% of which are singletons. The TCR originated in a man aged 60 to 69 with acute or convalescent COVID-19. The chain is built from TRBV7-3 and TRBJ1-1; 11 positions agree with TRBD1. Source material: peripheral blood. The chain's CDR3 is CASSWTGGSEAFF. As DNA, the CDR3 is TGTGCCAGCAGCTGGACAGGGGGCAGTGAAGCTTTCTTT. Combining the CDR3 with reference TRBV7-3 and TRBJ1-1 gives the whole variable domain GAGVSQTPSNKVTEKGKYVELRCDPISGHTALYWYRQSLGQGPEFLIYFQGTGAADDSGLPNDRFFAVRPEGSVSTLKIQRTERGDSAVYLCASSWTGGSEAFFGQGTRLTVV.